The present T cell receptor beta chain was sequenced within a study of T-cell reconstitution after alpha-beta-depleted transplantation in children (TCRdb year 2016). General notes on the study: Using TCR repertoire profiling, the study followed T-cell immune reconstitution in a quantitative way in children after TCRalphabeta/CD19-depleted allogeneic hematopoietic cell transplantation.

The library was made by PCR. Sequencing was performed on an Illumina HiSeq 2500. TCR library preparation used molecular barcoding, with unique molecular identifiers applied to normalize quantification of the TCRbeta repertoire. In-frame beta chains were kept once TCRdb had trimmed the public reads at Q25 with fastp and called clones with MiXCR. Every entry covers one CDR3 protein and lists the most common genes and DNA from its rows. The sample yields about 980,000 distinct CDR3 sequences; about 31% were counted once. The ten largest clones take up over 25% of the sample. The treatment or condition label of this sample denotes: allogeneic hematopoietic cell transplantation with graft depleted of TCRalphabeta T cells and CD19 B cells. The transplant recipients were children given TCRalphabeta/CD19-depleted allogeneic hematopoietic cell grafts. Broad study findings and their caveats: In some patients, high TCRbeta diversity at day 60 was attributed to recipient T cells and intrathymic progenitors that had survived conditioning. Hyperexpanded clone frequencies declined over subsequent months; after one year, T-cell counts and TCRbeta diversity were mostly attributed to newly produced T cells. Apparently early alphabetaT-cell count recovery about two months after transplant reportedly relied on only several hundred rapidly expanded clones derived from non-depleted graft cells.

Unmatched junction bases come to 7, with V trimmed by 5 bases and J by 10 bases. The CDR3 contains 14 residues, cysteine and phenylalanine counted. Only the CDR3 DNA is retained, 42 bases long and in frame from the first base. The germline V gene encodes CDR1 KGHDR and CDR2 SFDVKD. The count of this clonotype is one. The antigen it recognizes is unknown. No base-level quality is on record; no much larger clone is a single base apart. This sequence originates from a boy less than two years old who had a stem cell transplant for SCID, so the T cells may come from the graft donor. The source material was PBMCs, mostly from graft donor cells, sampled 360 days after TCRalphabeta/CD19-depleted stem cell transplant. The receptor chain draws on TRBV24-1 and TRBJ2-1, with TRBD2 matching 10 junction bases. The base sequence is TGTGCCACCAGTGTAAGCGGGGGGGCCGGGGAGCAGTTCTTC. This yields the protein CATSVSGGAGEQFF.